The TCR beta chain described here comes from a study of shared clonotypes between healthy human individuals. At the level of the study: Donor composition was a couple of women and a few men, aged 18 to 49. Study findings and constraints: An anticipated effect of sequencing depth on clonotype sharing among donors was recognized.

The CDR3 has 15 residues. The germline V gene has CDR1 MRHNA and CDR2 SNTAGT. V gave up 4 bases and J gave up 6 bases; unmatched junction bases: 4. Of note for this clone: Its cognate antigen is unknown.

An even split of each subset's genomic DNA across several immunoSEQ plates was performed. Study processing details: ImmunoSEQ gave junction-only sequences without quality scores, so filtering differed. Clones were sequenced by immunoSEQ multiplex PCR, and TCRdb holds only the in-frame ones, with some missing. V and J calls and clone size follow that table, whereas D and trimming were derived from the DNA. The sample contains more than 550,000 clones, over 55% of which appear only once. Sample: memory CD4+ T cells sorted from blood. Documented subset: CD45RA-negative fraction. The TCR originated in a woman aged 30 to 39 in good health. The gene calls are TRBV6-4 and TRBJ2-1, with 12 nucleotides matching TRBD2. The CDR3 loop is CASSGQGLAGNEQFF. The CDR3 region has the DNA TGTGCCAGCAGTGGCCAGGGACTAGCGGGCAATGAGCAGTTCTTC.